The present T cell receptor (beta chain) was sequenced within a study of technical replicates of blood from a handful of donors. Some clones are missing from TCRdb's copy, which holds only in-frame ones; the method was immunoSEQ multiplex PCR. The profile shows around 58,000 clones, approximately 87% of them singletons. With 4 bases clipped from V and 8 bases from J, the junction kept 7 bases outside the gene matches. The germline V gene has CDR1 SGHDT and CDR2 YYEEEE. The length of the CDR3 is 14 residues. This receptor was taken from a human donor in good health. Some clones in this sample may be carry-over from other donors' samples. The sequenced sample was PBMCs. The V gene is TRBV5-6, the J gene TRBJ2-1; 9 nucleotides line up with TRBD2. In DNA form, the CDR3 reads TGTGCCAGCAGCATCCCGGGACTAGCCTATGAGCAGTTCTTC. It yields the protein CASSIPGLAYEQFF.